The sequence of this TCR beta chain was determined in a study of shared clonotypes between healthy human individuals. Naivety among CD8 cells was defined by CD45RO negativity and positive CCR7 selection, thereby excluding terminally differentiated effector memory CD45RA+ cells. Germline V CDR1 and CDR2: KGHSH, LQKENI. The ends lost 1 base at V and 1 base at J; junction bases unmatched: 17. The CDR3 runs to 20 residues. TCRdb keeps only in-frame clones here, not all; method: immunoSEQ multiplex PCR. The sample has under 2,000,000 clones, about 95% seen once. Specimen: naive CD8+ T cells sorted from blood. This clonotype originated in a man aged 18 to 29 in good health. The chain couples TRBV18 to TRBJ1-1; 8 bases agree with TRBD1. CDR3 nucleotide sequence: TGTGCCAGCTCACCACAAACATTTTTTAGACCGGGACAGGAGAACACTGAAGCTTTCTTT. Translating it yields CASSPQTFFRPGQENTEAFF.